This T cell receptor (beta chain) was profiled in a study of vaccination effects on CD4 cells after COVID-19. The CDR3 contains 15 residues. V was pared by 1 base and J by 6 bases, with 5 bases of the junction left unmatched. Germline CDR1 reads LGHNA; CDR2 reads YNFKEQ. Clones were sequenced by immunoSEQ multiplex PCR, and TCRdb holds only the in-frame ones, with some missing. The data contain 45,000 to 50,000 clones, roughly 76% of them singletons. CD4+ T cells were isolated after less than 12 days of culture. For this clone: What it recognizes is unknown.

V is TRBV4-2 and J is TRBJ2-7; TRBD2 agrees at 11 bases. Specimen: CD4+ T cells from PBMCs cultured without peptide, collected before COVID-19 vaccination. This sequence originates from a human donor who had a prior SARS-CoV-2 infection. This CDR3 reads CASSQVLAGGLEQYF. The CDR3 DNA follows: TGTGCCAGCAGCCAAGTGCTAGCGGGAGGTCTCGAGCAGTACTTC.